This T cell receptor (beta chain) appears in the sequencing data of a study of T cell repertoires in ileal Crohn's disease. Each sample's TCRB immunosequencing used about 500 nanograms of biopsy DNA. Using immunoSEQ multiplex PCR, the repertoire was profiled, and TCRdb retains in-frame clones only, with some absent. This repertoire shows roughly 13,000 clones, 87% found once; its top ten account for 3% to 4.5%. The ends lost 5 bases at V and 1 base at J; junction bases unmatched: 0. There are 15 residues in the CDR3. CDR1 is LGHNA, CDR2 YNFKEQ, per germline. Study outcomes and limitations: High-frequency clones were more common in sorted CD8 than CD4 cells.

About this clone itself: Its antigen is not identified.

The chain employs TRBV4-2 and TRBJ2-2; 11 bases match TRBD2. This clonotype was sampled from an adult with Crohn's disease. Sequencing was carried out using ileal tissue. The CDR3 loop reads CASSTSGGNTGELFF. The CDR3, as DNA: TGTGCCAGCAGCACTAGCGGGGGGAACACCGGGGAGCTGTTTTTT.